These T cell receptor beta chains were read from a single sample in a study of blood T cell repertoires in COVID-19. The method was immunoSEQ multiplex PCR; TCRdb's version includes in-frame clones alone and lacks a portion of them. This table has about 72,000 clones, approximately 84% appearing once. The sequenced sample consisted of peripheral blood. These receptors were collected from a man in his sixties or seventies with active or convalescent COVID-19. Each CDR3 is given with its conserved first and last residue.

j_gene: TRBJ2-6
v_gene: TRBV4-1
CDR3aa: CASSQSRTSANVLTF

j_gene: TRBJ1-1
v_gene: TRBV2
CDR3aa: CASSEGRYRGTEAFF

j_gene: TRBJ2-7
v_gene: TRBV28
CDR3aa: CASNSFGAEQYF

j_gene: TRBJ2-5
v_gene: TRBV10-3
CDR3aa: CAISETSGSETQYF

j_gene: TRBJ2-1
v_gene: TRBV6-6
CDR3aa: CASRAGEQFF

j_gene: TRBJ1-2
v_gene: TRBV2
CDR3aa: CASTPIVGARNGYTF

j_gene: TRBJ1-1
v_gene: TRBV7-9
CDR3aa: CASRLAGTEAFF

j_gene: TRBJ1-2
v_gene: TRBV6-1
CDR3aa: CASSPRGADGYTF

j_gene: TRBJ1-3
v_gene: TRBV30
CDR3aa: CAWSGKQGGTVGGNTIYF

j_gene: TRBJ2-7
v_gene: TRBV6-6
CDR3aa: CASGLATYEQYF

j_gene: TRBJ1-5
v_gene: TRBV7-9
CDR3aa: CASSLGQGSQPQHF

j_gene: TRBJ1-1
v_gene: TRBV29-1
CDR3aa: CSVPVREGSEAFF

j_gene: TRBJ1-3
v_gene: TRBV11-2
CDR3aa: CASSLGTAGNTIYF

j_gene: TRBJ2-7
v_gene: TRBV4-2
CDR3aa: CASSQVGQGYEQYF

j_gene: TRBJ2-5
v_gene: TRBV2
CDR3aa: CASSELAGDVYETQYF

j_gene: TRBJ1-1
v_gene: TRBV30
CDR3aa: CAWDQAMNTEAFF

j_gene: TRBJ2-1
v_gene: TRBV24-1
CDR3aa: CATSDFTDRVGNEQFF

j_gene: TRBJ1-2
v_gene: TRBV5-1
CDR3aa: CASSLESLGTGGYTF

j_gene: TRBJ1-2
v_gene: TRBV5-6
CDR3aa: CASSLKGTGSGYTF

j_gene: TRBJ1-2
v_gene: TRBV3-1/TRBV3-2
CDR3aa: CASSQGPPGQFGNYGYTF

j_gene: TRBJ2-5
v_gene: TRBV7-6
CDR3aa: CASSPIPLGGETQYF

j_gene: TRBJ2-2
v_gene: TRBV6-6
CDR3aa: CASSYASTGELFF

j_gene: TRBJ1-4
v_gene: TRBV7-2
CDR3aa: CASSFQGSWSGTNEKLFF

j_gene: TRBJ1-1
v_gene: TRBV2
CDR3aa: CASSEAREAFF

j_gene: TRBJ2-5
v_gene: TRBV7-3
CDR3aa: CASSSLAGGRQTQYF

j_gene: TRBJ1-2
v_gene: TRBV19
CDR3aa: CASRETGQGAYGYTF

j_gene: TRBJ2-3
v_gene: TRBV3-1/TRBV3-2
CDR3aa: CASSQDVASVGTDTQYF

j_gene: TRBJ2-7
v_gene: TRBV4-2
CDR3aa: CASSRGLAGGVGSSYEQYF

j_gene: TRBJ1-5
v_gene: TRBV28
CDR3aa: CASSPNLEGQPQHF

j_gene: TRBJ2-5
v_gene: TRBV23-1
CDR3aa: CASSQSFSRTREYF

j_gene: TRBJ1-3
v_gene: TRBV5-1
CDR3aa: CASSLAAGSGNTIYF

j_gene: TRBJ2-1
v_gene: TRBV11-3
CDR3aa: CASRGDRDEQFF

j_gene: TRBJ1-1
v_gene: TRBV6-5
CDR3aa: CASFLVENTEAFF

j_gene: TRBJ1-5
v_gene: TRBV5-1
CDR3aa: CASSLGRDQPQHF

j_gene: TRBJ1-5
v_gene: TRBV18
CDR3aa: CASSLTPRGNQPQHF

j_gene: TRBJ1-4
v_gene: TRBV12-3/TRBV12-4
CDR3aa: CASSRGLGEKLFF

j_gene: TRBJ1-6
v_gene: TRBV3-1/TRBV3-2
CDR3aa: CASSPDTNSPLHF

j_gene: TRBJ1-1
v_gene: TRBV28
CDR3aa: CASPGSGTAEMNTEAFF

j_gene: TRBJ2-5
v_gene: TRBV10-3
CDR3aa: CAISEKPGQETQYF

j_gene: TRBJ1-1
v_gene: TRBV5-1
CDR3aa: CASSPTSGVDTEAFF

j_gene: TRBJ2-5
v_gene: TRBV9
CDR3aa: CASSVAPGQQETQYF

j_gene: TRBJ2-1
v_gene: TRBV19
CDR3aa: CASSIRDWSGNEQFF

j_gene: TRBJ2-3
v_gene: TRBV5-4
CDR3aa: CASSPGGAGGTDTQYF

j_gene: TRBJ1-2
v_gene: TRBV24-1
CDR3aa: CATSDPTVRYGYGYTF